Listed below are T cell receptor beta chains from one sample, sequenced in a study of blood T cell repertoires in COVID-19. The repertoire was sequenced with immunoSEQ multiplex PCR; TCRdb's copy has only in-frame clones and lacks some. The table lists under 450,000 clones, around 84% of them singletons. Sequencing was performed on peripheral blood. The receptor source for this set is a human donor with acute or convalescent COVID-19. The donor label of this sample is uncertain. Both conserved end residues are part of each CDR3. The D gene is left open where the match is weak. Rows give clone size only sometimes, using once, few, many, or a class for an expanded clone.

>-|TRBJ1-6|TRBV4-1|TRBD1
TGCGCCAGCAGCCTCCGGACAGGGGATAATTCACCCCTCCACTTT
CASSLRTGDNSPLHF
>-|TRBJ1-2|TRBV18|TRBD1
TGTGCCAGCTCACTAGGACAGGGCTATGGCTACACCTTC
CASSLGQGYGYTF
>-|TRBJ1-1|TRBV7-2|-
TGTGCCAGCAGCTACAGGGAGCGCCGGGAAGCTTTCTTT
CASSYRERREAFF
>-|TRBJ1-4|TRBV6-5|TRBD1
TGTGCCAGCAGTCGGGACAGGGCAACTAATGAAAAACTGTTTTTT
CASSRDRATNEKLFF
>-|TRBJ1-6|TRBV30|TRBD1
TGTGCCTGGAACACAGGGGGTTCACCCCTCCACTTT
CAWNTGGSPLHF
>-|TRBJ2-7|TRBV13|-
TGTGCCAGCAGGGGAGGTTACGAGCAGTACTTC
CASRGGYEQYF
>-|TRBJ2-7|TRBV27|TRBD2
TGTGCCAGCAGTTTTTCCGAGCGGGACTACGAGCAGTACTTC
CASSFSERDYEQYF
>-|TRBJ2-7|TRBV6-5|-
TGTGCCACTAGGCTTTCGGGTTCCTACGAGCAGTACTTC
CATRLSGSYEQYF
>-|TRBJ1-4|TRBV29-1|TRBD1
TGCAGCGTTTTTACCCCCGGGACAGCTTTTGAAAAACTGTTTTTT
CSVFTPGTAFEKLFF
>-|TRBJ2-7|TRBV12-3/TRBV12-4|TRBD1
TGTGCCAGCAGCAGACAGGGGTCTAACGAGCAGTACTTC
CASSRQGSNEQYF
>-|TRBJ2-1|TRBV2|TRBD2
TGTGCCAGCAGTCCTCGGACTAGCGGGAAAGGTGAGCAGTTCTTC
CASSPRTSGKGEQFF
>-|TRBJ2-1|TRBV28|TRBD1
TGTGCCAGCAGTTACCTCAGAGGGGCGGTCGACAGGGCGACCAGCTCCTACAATGAGCAGTTCTTC
CASSYLRGAVDRATSSYNEQFF
>once|TRBJ1-1|TRBV6-5|TRBD1
TGTGCCAGCAGTTACTCGAGGGCAGGGGGCGGGCAAGCTTTCTTT
CASSYSRAGGGQAFF
>-|TRBJ1-2|TRBV7-9|-
TGTGCCAGCAGCTTCGGGACACTTAACTATGGCTACACCTTC
CASSFGTLNYGYTF
>-|TRBJ2-3|TRBV5-1|TRBD2
TGCGCCAGCAGCCGGGGACTAGCGGACACAGATACGCAGTATTTT
CASSRGLADTDTQYF
>-|TRBJ2-3|TRBV11-2|TRBD1
TGTGCCAGCAGCTTAGAGTTGGGACAGGGGGATCGGACAGATACGCAGTATTTT
CASSLELGQGDRTDTQYF